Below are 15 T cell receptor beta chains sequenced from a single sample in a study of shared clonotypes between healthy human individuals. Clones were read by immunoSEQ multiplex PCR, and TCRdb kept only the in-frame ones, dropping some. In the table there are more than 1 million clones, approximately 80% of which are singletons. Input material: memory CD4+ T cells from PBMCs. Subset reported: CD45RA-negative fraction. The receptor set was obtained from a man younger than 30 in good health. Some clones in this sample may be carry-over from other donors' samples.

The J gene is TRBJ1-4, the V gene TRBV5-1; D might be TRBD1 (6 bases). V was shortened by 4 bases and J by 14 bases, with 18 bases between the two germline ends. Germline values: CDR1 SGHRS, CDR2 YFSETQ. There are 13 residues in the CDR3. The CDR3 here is CASSQKGEEGLFF. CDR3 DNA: TGCGCCAGCAGCCAGAAGGGGGAGGAAGGGCTGTTTTTT. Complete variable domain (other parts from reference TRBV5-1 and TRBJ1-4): KAGVTQTPRYLIKTRGQQVTLSCSPISGHRSVSWYQQTPGQGLQFLFEYFSETQRNKGNFPGRFSGRQFSNSRSEMNVSTLELGDSALYLCASSQKGEEGLFFGSGTQLSVL.

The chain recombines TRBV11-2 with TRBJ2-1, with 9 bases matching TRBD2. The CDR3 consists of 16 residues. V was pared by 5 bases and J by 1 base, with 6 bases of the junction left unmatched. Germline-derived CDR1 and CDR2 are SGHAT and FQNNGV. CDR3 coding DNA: TGTGCCAGCAGCGGTGGGGCGGGAGGGTCCTACAATGAGCAGTTCTTC. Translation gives CASSGGAGGSYNEQFF.

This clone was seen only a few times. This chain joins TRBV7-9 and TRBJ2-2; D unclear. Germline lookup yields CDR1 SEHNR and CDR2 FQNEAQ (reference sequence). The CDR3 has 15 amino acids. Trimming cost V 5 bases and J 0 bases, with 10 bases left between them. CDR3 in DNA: TGTGCCAGCAGCCTGGCCGCGGCGAACACCGGGGAGCTGTTTTTT. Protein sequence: CASSLAAANTGELFF.

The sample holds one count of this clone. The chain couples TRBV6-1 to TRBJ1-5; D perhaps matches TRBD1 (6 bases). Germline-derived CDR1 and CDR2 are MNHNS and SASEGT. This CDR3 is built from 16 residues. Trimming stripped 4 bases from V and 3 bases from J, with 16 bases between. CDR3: CASSVERRGLNQPQHF. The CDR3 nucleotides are TGTGCCAGCAGTGTAGAACGACGGGGGCTCAATCAGCCCCAGCATTTT.

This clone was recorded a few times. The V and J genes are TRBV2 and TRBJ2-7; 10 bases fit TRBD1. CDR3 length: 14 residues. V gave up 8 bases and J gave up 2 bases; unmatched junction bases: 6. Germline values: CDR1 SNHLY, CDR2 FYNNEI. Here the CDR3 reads CASQAGTGAYEQYF. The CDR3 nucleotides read TGTGCCAGCCAAGCCGGGACAGGGGCCTACGAGCAGTACTTC.

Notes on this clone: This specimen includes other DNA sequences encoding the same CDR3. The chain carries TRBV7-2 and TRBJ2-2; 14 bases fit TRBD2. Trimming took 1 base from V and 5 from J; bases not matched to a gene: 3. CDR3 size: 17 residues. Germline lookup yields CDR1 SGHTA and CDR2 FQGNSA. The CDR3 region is CASSLEGLAGVTGELFF. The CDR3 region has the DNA TGTGCCAGCAGCTTAGAGGGACTAGCGGGAGTTACCGGGGAGCTGTTTTTT.

The CDR3, as DNA: TGTGCCAGCAGCGCGTTGTATGCGGGAGGTGCGGCAGATACGCAGTATTTT. Its protein is CASSALYAGGAADTQYF. The gene calls are TRBV9 and TRBJ2-3, with 8 positions matching TRBD2. Trimming removed 3 bases from V and 4 bases from J; junction bases left unmatched: 13. Germline V gene data show CDR1 as SGDLS and CDR2 as YYNGEE. The CDR3 length is 17 residues.

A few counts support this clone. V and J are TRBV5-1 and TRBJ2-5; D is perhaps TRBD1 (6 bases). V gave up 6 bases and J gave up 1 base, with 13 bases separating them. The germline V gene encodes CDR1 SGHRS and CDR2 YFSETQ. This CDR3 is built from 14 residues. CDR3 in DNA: TGCGCCAGCACCCAGGGGACCCCCCAAGAGACCCAGTACTTC. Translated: CASTQGTPQETQYF.

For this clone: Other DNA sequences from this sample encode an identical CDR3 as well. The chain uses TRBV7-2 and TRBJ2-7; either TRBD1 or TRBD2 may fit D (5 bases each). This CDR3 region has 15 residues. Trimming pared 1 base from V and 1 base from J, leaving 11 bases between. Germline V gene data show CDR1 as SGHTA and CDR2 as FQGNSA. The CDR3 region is CASSLGQWGSYEQYF. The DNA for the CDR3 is TGTGCCAGCAGCTTAGGCCAGTGGGGGTCCTACGAGCAGTACTTC.

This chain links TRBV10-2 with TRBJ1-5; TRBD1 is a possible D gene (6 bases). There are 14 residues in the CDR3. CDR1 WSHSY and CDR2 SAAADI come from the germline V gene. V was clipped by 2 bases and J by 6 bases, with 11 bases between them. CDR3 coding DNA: TGCGCCAGCAGTGAGGGGGGGGGCGGTCAGCCCCAGCATTTT. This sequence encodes CASSEGGGGQPQHF.

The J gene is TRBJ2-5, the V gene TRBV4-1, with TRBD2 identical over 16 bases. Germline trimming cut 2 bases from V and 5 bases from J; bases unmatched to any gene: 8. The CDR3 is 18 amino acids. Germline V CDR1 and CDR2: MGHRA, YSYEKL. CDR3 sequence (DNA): TGCGCCAGCAGCCAATCCCCGGGACTAGCGGGAGGGGGCGAGACCCAGTACTTC. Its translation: CASSQSPGLAGGGETQYF.

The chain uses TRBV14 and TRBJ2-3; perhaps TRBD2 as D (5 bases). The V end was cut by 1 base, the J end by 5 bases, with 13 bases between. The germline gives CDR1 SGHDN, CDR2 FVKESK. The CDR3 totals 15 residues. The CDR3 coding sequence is TGTGCCAGCAGCCAAGTGAACGATCGGGGAGATACGCAGTATTTT. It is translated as CASSQVNDRGDTQYF.

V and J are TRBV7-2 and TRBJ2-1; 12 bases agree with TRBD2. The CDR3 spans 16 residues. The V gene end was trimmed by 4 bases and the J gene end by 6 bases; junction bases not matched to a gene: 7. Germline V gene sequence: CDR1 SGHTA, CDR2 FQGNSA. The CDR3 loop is CASSSRLAGAGNEQFF. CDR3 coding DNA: TGTGCCAGCAGCTCCAGACTAGCGGGAGCCGGCAATGAGCAGTTCTTC.

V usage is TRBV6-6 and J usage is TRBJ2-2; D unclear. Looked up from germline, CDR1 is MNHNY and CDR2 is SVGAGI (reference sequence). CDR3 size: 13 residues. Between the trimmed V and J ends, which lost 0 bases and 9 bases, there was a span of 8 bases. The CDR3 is CASSYSRNRELFF. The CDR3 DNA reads TGTGCCAGCAGTTACTCGAGGAACCGGGAGCTGTTTTTT.

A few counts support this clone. CDR3 residues: CASSSQLGEQFF. The CDR3 coding sequence is TGTGCCAGCAGCTCACAGCTGGGTGAGCAGTTCTTC. V and J are TRBV7-3 and TRBJ2-1; D gene ambiguous. The CDR3 totals 12 residues. Germline V gives CDR1 SGHTA, CDR2 FQGTGA. V dropped 4 bases and J dropped 9 bases, with 10 bases sitting between them. Together with reference TRBV7-3 and TRBJ2-1, the CDR3 gives the full variable domain: GAGVSQTPSNKVTEKGKYVELRCDPISGHTALYWYRQSLGQGPEFLIYFQGTGAADDSGLPNDRFFAVRPEGSVSTLKIQRTERGDSAVYLCASSSQLGEQFFGPGTRLTVL.